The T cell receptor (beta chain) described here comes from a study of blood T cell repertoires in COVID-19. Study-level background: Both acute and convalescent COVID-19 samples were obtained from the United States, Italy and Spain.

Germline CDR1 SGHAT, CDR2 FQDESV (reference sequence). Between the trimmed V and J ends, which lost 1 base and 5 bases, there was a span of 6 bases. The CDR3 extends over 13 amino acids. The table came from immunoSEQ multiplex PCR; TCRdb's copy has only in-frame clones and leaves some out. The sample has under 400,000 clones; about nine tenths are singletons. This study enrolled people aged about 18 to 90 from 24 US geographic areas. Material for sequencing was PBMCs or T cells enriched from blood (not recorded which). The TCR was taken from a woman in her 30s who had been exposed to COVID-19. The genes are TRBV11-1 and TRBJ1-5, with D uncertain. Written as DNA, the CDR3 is TGTGCCAGCAGCTTAGGCTTAGATCAGCCCCAGCATTTT. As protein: CASSLGLDQPQHF.